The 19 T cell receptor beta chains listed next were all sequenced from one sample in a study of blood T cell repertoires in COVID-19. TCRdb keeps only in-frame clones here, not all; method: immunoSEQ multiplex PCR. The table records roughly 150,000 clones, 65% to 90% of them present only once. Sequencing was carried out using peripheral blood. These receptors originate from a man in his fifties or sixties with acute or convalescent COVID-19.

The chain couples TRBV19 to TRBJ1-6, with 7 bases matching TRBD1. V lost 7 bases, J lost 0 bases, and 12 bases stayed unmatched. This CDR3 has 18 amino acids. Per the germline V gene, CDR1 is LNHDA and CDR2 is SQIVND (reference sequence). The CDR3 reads CASTPGQRQSSYNSPLHF. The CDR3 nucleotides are TGTGCCAGTACCCCGGGACAGCGCCAGAGCTCCTATAATTCACCCCTCCACTTT. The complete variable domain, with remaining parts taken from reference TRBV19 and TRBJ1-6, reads DGGITQSPKYLFRKEGQNVTLSCEQNLNHDAMYWYRQDPGQGLRLIYYSQIVNDFQKGDIAEGYSVSREKKESFPLTVTSAQKNPTAFYLCASTPGQRQSSYNSPLHFGNGTRLTVT.

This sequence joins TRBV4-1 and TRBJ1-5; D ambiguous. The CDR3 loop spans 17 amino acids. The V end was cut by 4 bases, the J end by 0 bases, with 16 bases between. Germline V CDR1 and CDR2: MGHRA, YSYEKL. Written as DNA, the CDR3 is TGCGCCAGCAGCCCCTCCGGGGAGGCTTATAGCAATCAGCCCCAGCATTTT. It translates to CASSPSGEAYSNQPQHF.

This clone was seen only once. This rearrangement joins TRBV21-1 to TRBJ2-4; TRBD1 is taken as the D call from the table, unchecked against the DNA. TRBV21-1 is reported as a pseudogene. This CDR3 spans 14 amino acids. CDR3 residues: CASSSDRGLNIQYF. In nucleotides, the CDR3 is TGTGCCAGCAGCAGCGACAGGGGGCTAAACATTCAGTACTTC.

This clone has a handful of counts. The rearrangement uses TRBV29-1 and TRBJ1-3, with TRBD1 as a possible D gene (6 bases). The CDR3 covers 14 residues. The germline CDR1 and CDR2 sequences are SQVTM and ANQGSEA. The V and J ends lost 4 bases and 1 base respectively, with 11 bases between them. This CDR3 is CSVGGQGSGNTIYF. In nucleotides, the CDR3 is TGCAGCGTTGGCGGGCAGGGGTCTGGAAACACCATATATTTT.

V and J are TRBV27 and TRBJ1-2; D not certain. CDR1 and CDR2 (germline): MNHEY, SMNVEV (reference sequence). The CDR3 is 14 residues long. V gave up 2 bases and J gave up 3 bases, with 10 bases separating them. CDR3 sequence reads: CASSLGPPDYGYTF. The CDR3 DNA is TGTGCCAGCAGTTTAGGGCCCCCCGACTATGGCTACACCTTC.

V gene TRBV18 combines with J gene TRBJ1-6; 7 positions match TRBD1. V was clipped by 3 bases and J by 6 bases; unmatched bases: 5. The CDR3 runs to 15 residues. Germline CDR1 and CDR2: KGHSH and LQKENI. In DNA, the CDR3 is TGTGCCAGCTCACCTGGGACAGATAGTAATTCACCCCTCCACTTT. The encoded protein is CASSPGTDSNSPLHF.

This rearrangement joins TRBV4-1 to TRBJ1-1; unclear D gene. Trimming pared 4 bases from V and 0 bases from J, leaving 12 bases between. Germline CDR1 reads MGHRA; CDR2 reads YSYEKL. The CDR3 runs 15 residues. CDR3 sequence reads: CASSRNERMNTEAFF. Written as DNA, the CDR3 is TGCGCCAGCAGCCGCAACGAGAGGATGAACACTGAAGCTTTCTTT.

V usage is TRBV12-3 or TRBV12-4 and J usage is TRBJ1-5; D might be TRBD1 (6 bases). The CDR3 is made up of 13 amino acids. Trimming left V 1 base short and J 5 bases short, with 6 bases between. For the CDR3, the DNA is TGTGCCAGCAGTTTAGGGACAGATCAGCCCCAGCATTTT. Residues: CASSLGTDQPQHF.

The CDR3 DNA reads as TGTGCCAGCAGTCCCTACAGGGGGAACTCTGGAAACACCATATATTTT. As protein: CASSPYRGNSGNTIYF. The genes are TRBV11-2 and TRBJ1-3; TRBD1 matches at 8 bases. The junction had 7 bases not matched to a gene; V was cut back by 6 bases and J by 0 bases. From germline, CDR1 is SGHAT and CDR2 FQNNGV. The CDR3 sequence is 16 residues long. The full variable domain, completed using reference TRBV11-2 and TRBJ1-3, is EAGVAQSPRYKIIEKRQSVAFWCNPISGHATLYWYQQILGQGPKLLIQFQNNGVVDDSQLPKDRFSAERLKGVDSTLKIQPAKLEDSAVYLCASSPYRGNSGNTIYFGEGSWLTVV.

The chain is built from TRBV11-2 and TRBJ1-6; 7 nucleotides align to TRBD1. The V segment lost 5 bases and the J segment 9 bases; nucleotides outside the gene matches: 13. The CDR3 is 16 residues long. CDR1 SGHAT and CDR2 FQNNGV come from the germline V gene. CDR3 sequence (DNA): TGTGCCAGCAGCCTCAAAACAGGGGTTCTCAGTTCACCCCTCCACTTT. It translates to CASSLKTGVLSSPLHF.

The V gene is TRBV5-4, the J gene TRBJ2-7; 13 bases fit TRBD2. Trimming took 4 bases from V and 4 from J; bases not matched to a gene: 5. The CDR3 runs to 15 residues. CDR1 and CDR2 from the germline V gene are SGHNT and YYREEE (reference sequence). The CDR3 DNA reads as TGTGCCAGCAGCGGTGGACTAGCGGGAGTGTACGAGCAGTACTTC. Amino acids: CASSGGLAGVYEQYF.

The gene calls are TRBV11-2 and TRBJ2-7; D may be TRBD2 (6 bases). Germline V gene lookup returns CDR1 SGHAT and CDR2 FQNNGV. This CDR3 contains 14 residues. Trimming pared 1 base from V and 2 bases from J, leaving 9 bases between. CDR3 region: CASSLGRGTYEQYF. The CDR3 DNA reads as TGTGCCAGCAGCTTAGGGCGCGGGACCTACGAGCAGTACTTC. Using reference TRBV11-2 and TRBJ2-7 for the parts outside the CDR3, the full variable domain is EAGVAQSPRYKIIEKRQSVAFWCNPISGHATLYWYQQILGQGPKLLIQFQNNGVVDDSQLPKDRFSAERLKGVDSTLKIQPAKLEDSAVYLCASSLGRGTYEQYFGPGTRLTVT.

CDR3 residues: CASSYEGGGDSPLHF. DNA for the CDR3: TGTGCCAGCAGTTACGAAGGGGGCGGTGATTCACCCCTCCACTTT. V is TRBV6-5 and J is TRBJ1-6; 7 nucleotides align to TRBD1. J was trimmed by 8 bases and V by 2 bases; bases with no gene match: 6. Per the germline V gene, CDR1 is MNHEY and CDR2 is SVGAGI. CDR3 length: 15 residues.

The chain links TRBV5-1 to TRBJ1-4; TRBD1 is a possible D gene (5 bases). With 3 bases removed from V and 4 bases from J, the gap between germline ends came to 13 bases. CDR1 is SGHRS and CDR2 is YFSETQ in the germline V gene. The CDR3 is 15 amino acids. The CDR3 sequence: CASSSGDSLNEKLFF. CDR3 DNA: TGCGCCAGCAGCTCGGGAGACAGCCTTAATGAAAAACTGTTTTTT.

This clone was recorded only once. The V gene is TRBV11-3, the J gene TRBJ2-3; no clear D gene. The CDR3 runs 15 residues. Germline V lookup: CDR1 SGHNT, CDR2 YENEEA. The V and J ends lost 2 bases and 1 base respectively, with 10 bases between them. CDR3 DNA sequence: TGTGCCAGCAGCTTATACCCACTCGGCACAGATACGCAGTATTTT. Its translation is CASSLYPLGTDTQYF.

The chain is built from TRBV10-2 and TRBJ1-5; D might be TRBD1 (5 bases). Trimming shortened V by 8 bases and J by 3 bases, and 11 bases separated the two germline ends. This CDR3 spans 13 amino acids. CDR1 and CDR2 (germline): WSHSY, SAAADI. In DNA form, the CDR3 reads TGCGCCAGCCACGACAGACCCAATCAGCCCCAGCATTTT. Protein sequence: CASHDRPNQPQHF.

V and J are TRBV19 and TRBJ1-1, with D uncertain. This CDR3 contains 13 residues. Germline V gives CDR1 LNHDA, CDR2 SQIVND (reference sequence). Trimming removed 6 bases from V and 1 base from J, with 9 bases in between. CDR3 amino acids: CASRGSRNTEAFF. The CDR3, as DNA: TGTGCCAGTAGAGGGAGTAGGAACACTGAAGCTTTCTTT.

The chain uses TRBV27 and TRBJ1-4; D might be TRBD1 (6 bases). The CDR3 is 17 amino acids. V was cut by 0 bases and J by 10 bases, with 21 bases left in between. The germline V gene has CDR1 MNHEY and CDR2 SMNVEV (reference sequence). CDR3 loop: CASSLSQQGTFGGKLFF. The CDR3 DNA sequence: TGTGCCAGCAGTTTATCCCAACAGGGCACGTTTGGCGGAAAACTGTTTTTT. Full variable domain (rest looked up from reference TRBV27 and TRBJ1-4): EAQVTQNPRYLITVTGKKLTVTCSQNMNHEYMSWYRQDPGLGLRQIYYSMNVEVTDKGDVPEGYKVSRKEKRNFPLILESPSPNQTSLYFCASSLSQQGTFGGKLFFGSGTQLSVL.

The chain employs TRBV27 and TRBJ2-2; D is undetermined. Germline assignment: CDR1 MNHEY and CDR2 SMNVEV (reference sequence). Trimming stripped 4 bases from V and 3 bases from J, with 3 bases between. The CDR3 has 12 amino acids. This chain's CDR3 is CASSSYTGELFF. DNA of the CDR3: TGTGCCAGCAGTTCCTACACCGGGGAGCTGTTTTTT.